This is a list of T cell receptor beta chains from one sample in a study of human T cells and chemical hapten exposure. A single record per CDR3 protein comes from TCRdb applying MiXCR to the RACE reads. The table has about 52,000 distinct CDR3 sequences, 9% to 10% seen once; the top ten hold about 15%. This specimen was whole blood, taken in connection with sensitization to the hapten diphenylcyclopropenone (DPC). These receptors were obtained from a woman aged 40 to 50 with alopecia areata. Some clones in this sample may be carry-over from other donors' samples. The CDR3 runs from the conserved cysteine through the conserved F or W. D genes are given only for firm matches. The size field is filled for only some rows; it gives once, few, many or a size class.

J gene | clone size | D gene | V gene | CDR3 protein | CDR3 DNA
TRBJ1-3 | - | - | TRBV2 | CASSERRPGPGNTIYF | TGTGCCAGCAGTGAGAGGAGACCCGGACCCGGAAACACCATATATTTT
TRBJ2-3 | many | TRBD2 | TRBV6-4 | CASSPSGGTDTQYF | TGTGCCAGCAGCCCTAGCGGGGGCACAGATACGCAGTATTTT
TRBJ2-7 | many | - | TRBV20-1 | CSARVLGGGSYEQYF | TGCAGTGCTAGGGTTCTAGGGGGAGGCTCCTACGAGCAGTACTTC
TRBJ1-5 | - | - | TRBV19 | CASNFRRSNQPQHF | TGTGCCAGTAATTTCAGGCGGAGCAATCAGCCCCAGCATTTT
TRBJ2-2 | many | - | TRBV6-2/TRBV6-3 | CASSYPMGSTGELFF | TGTGCCAGCAGTTACCCCATGGGCAGCACCGGGGAGCTGTTTTTT
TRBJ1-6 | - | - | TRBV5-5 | CASSLSMGSPLHF | TGTGCCAGCAGCTTGAGCATGGGATCACCCCTCCACTTT
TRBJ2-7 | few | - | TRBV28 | CASSGGTYEQYF | TGTGCCAGCAGTGGAGGCACCTACGAGCAGTACTTC
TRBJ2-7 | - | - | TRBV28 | CASSLYSGSTYEQYF | TGTGCCAGCAGTTTATACAGCGGCAGCACCTACGAGCAGTACTTC
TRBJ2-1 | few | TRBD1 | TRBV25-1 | CASSEPLRQGASNEQFF | TGTGCCAGCAGTGAACCCCTTAGACAGGGGGCGAGCAATGAGCAGTTCTTC
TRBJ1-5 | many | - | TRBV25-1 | CASSEWGDDQPQHF | TGTGCCAGCAGTGAATGGGGGGATGATCAGCCCCAGCATTTT
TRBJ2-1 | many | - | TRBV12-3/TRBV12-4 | CASLGYRDQGEQFF | TGTGCCAGCCTCGGGTACAGGGACCAGGGTGAGCAGTTCTTC
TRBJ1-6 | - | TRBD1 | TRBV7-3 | CASSSLGQGNSPLHF | TGTGCCAGCAGCTCACTGGGACAGGGGAATTCACCCCTCCACTTT
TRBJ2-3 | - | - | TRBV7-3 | CASSLVDTDTQYF | TGTGCCAGCAGCTTAGTAGACACAGATACGCAGTATTTT
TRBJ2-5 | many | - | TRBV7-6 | CASSHRLQGQETQYF | TGTGCCAGCAGCCATCGACTTCAGGGTCAAGAGACCCAGTACTTC
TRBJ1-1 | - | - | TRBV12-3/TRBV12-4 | CASSLILTALFQEGAFF | TGTGCCAGCAGTTTAATACTTACGGCCCTCTTCCAGGAGGGAGCTTTCTTT
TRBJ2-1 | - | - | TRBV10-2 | CASTPREGKQFF | TGCGCCAGCACCCCTCGTGAAGGGAAGCAGTTCTTC